The source of this T cell receptor beta chain is a study of cytomegalovirus exposure and HLA in healthy donors. Study-wide findings and caveats: Earlier analysis looked at TCR beta V segments, and most were productive about 90% or about 30% of the time. Confirmation in vitro established that a few CMV-associated chains were specific for CMV antigens.

Primers included in the PCR were 60 Vbeta and 13 Jbeta primers. This table comes from immunoSEQ multiplex PCR, and its TCRdb copy is limited to in-frame clones, with some not included. The data show 55,000 to 70,000 clones, 70% to 75% seen once. Note on this clone: What it recognizes is unknown.

This sequence originates from a young woman in good health and CMV-seronegative. The source material was PBMCs.

As DNA, the CDR3 is TGTGCCAGCAGTGGAACAGGGACCTACGAGCAGTACTTC. It codes for CASSGTGTYEQYF. The rearrangement uses TRBV2 and TRBJ2-7; a possible D gene is TRBD1 (6 bases). Germline V gives CDR1 SNHLY, CDR2 FYNNEI. The length of the CDR3 is 13 residues. V lost 4 bases, J lost 2 bases, and 9 bases lay in between.